The 17 T cell receptor beta chains in this list originate from one sample, sequenced in a study of blood T cell repertoires in COVID-19. Profiled with immunoSEQ multiplex PCR; TCRdb holds only in-frame clones, not every one. The data hold around 56,000 clones, with more than 60% observed a single time. Source material: peripheral blood. All receptors derive from a woman in her sixties or seventies with acute or convalescent COVID-19.

V usage is TRBV2 and J usage is TRBJ1-5, with D perhaps TRBD1 (6 bases). The germline V gene encodes CDR1 SNHLY and CDR2 FYNNEI. The CDR3 sequence is 12 residues long. V dropped 7 bases and J dropped 6 bases, with 10 bases sitting between them. The CDR3 loop reads CASTRGAQPQHF. DNA of the CDR3: TGTGCCAGCACCCGGGGGGCTCAGCCCCAGCATTTT.

This chain connects TRBV18 to TRBJ2-7; maybe TRBD2 (5 bases). The V gene lost 2 bases and the J gene lost 7 bases, with 15 bases spanning the gap. This CDR3 contains 14 residues. Germline V lookup: CDR1 KGHSH, CDR2 LQKENI. CDR3 sequence reads: CASSPEYGLAEQYV. CDR3 nucleotide sequence: TGTGCCAGCTCACCAGAGTATGGCCTAGCAGAGCAGTACGTC.

This clone was detected only once. This chain uses TRBV10-3 with TRBJ1-6, with 7 bases lining up with TRBD1. Germline V gives CDR1 ENHRY, CDR2 SYGVKD. The length of the CDR3 is 13 residues. The V and J ends lost 10 bases and 6 bases, in that order; junction bases with no gene match: 6. CDR3 amino acids: CATMDRRNSPLHF. Written as DNA, the CDR3 is TGTGCCACAATGGACAGGCGTAATTCACCCCTCCACTTT.

The chain is built from TRBV9 and TRBJ2-1; TRBD2 matches 13 bases. Per germline, CDR1 SGDLS and CDR2 YYNGEE. The V and J ends lost 4 bases and 8 bases, in that order; junction bases with no gene match: 6. The CDR3 loop spans 15 amino acids. CDR3 DNA: TGTGCCAGCAGCCCGTGGACTAGCGGGGGCGATGAGCAGTTCTTC. Translating it yields CASSPWTSGGDEQFF. Full variable domain (outside the CDR3, taken from reference TRBV9 and TRBJ2-1): DSGVTQTPKHLITATGQRVTLRCSPRSGDLSVYWYQQSLDQGLQFLIQYYNGEERAKGNILERFSAQQFPDLHSELNLSSLELGDSALYFCASSPWTSGGDEQFFGPGTRLTVL.

The gene calls are TRBV7-9 and TRBJ1-2; TRBD1 is a possible D gene (6 bases). Trimming removed 5 bases at V and 2 bases at J, with 15 bases between. Germline V gene sequence: CDR1 SEHNR, CDR2 FQNEAQ (reference sequence). The CDR3 totals 15 residues. CDR3 nucleotides: TGTGCCAGCAGCGCCTCCCGGGACATCAACTATGGCTACACCTTC. It translates to CASSASRDINYGYTF.

The genes are TRBV7-6 and TRBJ1-3; no definite D call. Germline V gives CDR1 SGHVS, CDR2 FNYEAQ. Trimming shortened V by 5 bases and J by 4 bases, and 21 bases separated the two germline ends. The CDR3 is made up of 17 amino acids. CDR3 DNA: TGTGCCAGCAGCCCTCGGGTCCCGAACCTTAAAGGAAACACCATATATTTT. It is translated as CASSPRVPNLKGNTIYF.

The rearrangement joins TRBV27 to TRBJ1-3, with 7 bases fitting TRBD1. V was clipped by 6 bases and J by 4 bases; unmatched bases: 6. There are 14 residues in the CDR3. In germline, CDR1 is MNHEY, CDR2 SMNVEV (reference sequence). Here the CDR3 DNA reads TGTGCCAGCAGCTTCACAGGGGTCGGAAACACCATATATTTT. It yields the protein CASSFTGVGNTIYF.

The chain couples TRBV6-2 or TRBV6-3 to TRBJ1-1, with 9 bases aligning to TRBD1. The V and J ends lost 6 bases and 4 bases, in that order; junction bases with no gene match: 9. CDR3 length: 15 amino acids. Germline V gives CDR1 MNHEY, CDR2 SVGEGT. CDR3 region: CASSLPGQGVTEAFF. The CDR3 DNA follows: TGTGCCAGCAGCCTTCCGGGACAGGGCGTCACTGAAGCTTTCTTT.

The V call is TRBV15, the J call TRBJ1-1; the D gene is possibly TRBD1 (5 bases). The CDR3 contains 16 residues. Trimming took off 1 base at V and 2 bases at J, with 14 bases between the two ends. From germline, CDR1 is LNHNV and CDR2 YYDKDF (reference sequence). CDR3: CATSRGGTRINTEAFF. In nucleotides, the CDR3 is TGTGCCACCAGCAGAGGCGGGACCCGCATTAACACTGAAGCTTTCTTT. Full variable domain (outside the CDR3, taken from reference TRBV15 and TRBJ1-1): DAMVIQNPRYQVTQFGKPVTLSCSQTLNHNVMYWYQQKSSQAPKLLFHYYDKDFNNEADTPDNFQSRRPNTSFCFLDIRSPGLGDTAMYLCATSRGGTRINTEAFFGQGTRLTVV.

This chain connects TRBV2 to TRBJ1-5; 8 positions agree with TRBD1. The V gene end was trimmed by 6 bases and the J gene end by 5 bases; junction bases not matched to a gene: 6. The CDR3 length is 14 residues. Germline CDR1 reads SNHLY; CDR2 reads FYNNEI. As DNA, the CDR3 is TGTGCCAGCAGAACCGACAGGGGATATCAGCCCCAGCATTTT. It yields the protein CASRTDRGYQPQHF.

The V call is TRBV29-1, the J call TRBJ2-3; TRBD1 might be the D (5 bases). The CDR3 covers 14 residues. Trimming took 1 base from V and 1 from J, leaving 9 bases between them. CDR1 SQVTM and CDR2 ANQGSEA come from the germline V gene. Here the CDR3 DNA reads TGCAGCGTTGAAGGAACAGGACGCACAGATACGCAGTATTTT. Its translation is CSVEGTGRTDTQYF.

The chain joins TRBV5-5 to TRBJ1-2; D not resolved. Germline V gene sequence: CDR1 SGHKS, CDR2 YYEKEE (reference sequence). The V end lost 0 bases, the J end lost 7 bases, and 10 bases lay between the germline ends. The CDR3 totals 13 residues. The CDR3, as DNA: TGTGCCAGCAGCTTGGACCGAGCTATTGGCTACACCTTC. It is translated as CASSLDRAIGYTF.

J is TRBJ2-3 and V is TRBV5-1, with a possible D match to TRBD2 (6 bases). The CDR3 sequence is 15 residues long. Between the trimmed V and J ends, which lost 2 bases and 2 bases, there was a span of 12 bases. Germline V lookup: CDR1 SGHRS, CDR2 YFSETQ. The CDR3 spells CASSFGGDLTDTQYF. In DNA, the CDR3 is TGCGCCAGCAGCTTTGGCGGGGACCTCACAGATACGCAGTATTTT.

For the CDR3, the DNA is TGTGCCAGCAGCTCTCCCAGGGCCCCGGCTTTCTTT. It encodes CASSSPRAPAFF. The chain uses TRBV7-9 and TRBJ1-1; weak D call: TRBD1 (5 bases). The CDR3 covers 12 residues. V dropped 4 bases and J dropped 11 bases, with 14 bases sitting between them. Germline CDR1 and CDR2: SEHNR and FQNEAQ (reference sequence).

This rearrangement joins TRBV5-4 to TRBJ1-2; possibly TRBD1 for D (5 bases). There are 13 residues in the CDR3. V lost 6 bases and J lost 2, with 11 bases in between. Germline lookup yields CDR1 SGHNT and CDR2 YYREEE (reference sequence). CDR3 nucleotide sequence: TGTGCCAGCAATCTGGGGGGGAACTATGGCTACACCTTC. It is translated as CASNLGGNYGYTF.

The chain uses TRBV15 and TRBJ1-4; weak D call: TRBD1 (5 bases). In germline, CDR1 is LNHNV, CDR2 YYDKDF (reference sequence). CDR3 length equals 15 residues. The V gene lost 8 bases and the J gene lost 8 bases, with 21 bases spanning the gap. CDR3 residues: CATPGGEGLEEKLFF. The CDR3 DNA is TGTGCCACCCCCGGAGGGGAAGGGTTGGAGGAAAAACTGTTTTTT.

The J gene is TRBJ2-7, the V gene TRBV10-2, with TRBD1 as a possible D gene (5 bases). Germline V CDR1 and CDR2: WSHSY, SAAADI. This CDR3 has 13 amino acids. Trimming left V 5 bases short and J 0 bases short, with 8 bases between. DNA of the CDR3: TGCGCCAGCAGTAACAGGAGCTCCTACGAGCAGTACTTC. Encoded protein: CASSNRSSYEQYF.